This TCR beta chain was profiled in a study of regulatory T cells in long-lasting Graves disease. General observations from the study: Accuracy may have suffered from the small sample size.

This clonotype was observed a handful of times. Its specificity is not known. V was trimmed by 6 bases and J by 3 bases, leaving 15 bases between them. The CDR3 loop spans 15 amino acids. CDR1 and CDR2 (germline): SGHAT, FQDESV (reference sequence). Described time point: persistent/refractory GD, antithyroid drugs over 5 years with positive TRAb. From PBMCs, RNA was extracted and then used to make the TCR library. TCR beta libraries were built with iRepertoire HTBI primers and Arm-PCR of CDR3 regions. TCRdb recomputed calls from the multiplex PCR reads with MiXCR, one row per CDR3 protein. This repertoire shows 300,000 to 500,000 distinct CDR3 sequences, about a fifth found once; its top ten account for 20%.

The chain is built from TRBV11-1 and TRBJ2-1, with D possibly matching TRBD1 (5 bases). The receptor was isolated from a female donor with Graves disease. Source: peripheral blood mononuclear cells (PBMCs), taken when the disease was refractory, from a patient treated with antithyroid drugs. The CDR3, as DNA: TGTGCCAGCAGTTTCGGTGGGGCGGTCTACAATGAGCAGTTCTTC. As protein: CASSFGGAVYNEQFF.